The rows below give T cell receptor beta chains drawn from one sample of a study of T cells in Graves' hyperthyroidism and ophthalmopathy. One entry per CDR3 protein results from TCRdb running MiXCR on the multiplex PCR reads. The sample contains about 560,000 distinct CDR3 sequences, 12% to 15% of which appear only once. Sequencing was carried out using blood. The receptors derive from a woman in her 40s with Graves' hyperthyroidism. Both conserved end residues are part of each CDR3. The order of the fields is V gene, clone size, J gene, D gene, CDR3 DNA, CDR3 protein. The D gene is left open where the match is weak. Size is stated for part of the rows, as once, few or many counts, or as a class when the clone is expanded.

TRBV5-4,NA,TRBJ2-1,TRBD2,TGTGCCAGCAGCTTGGGGGGACTAGCGGGACGCGGCAATGAGCAGTTCTTC,CASSLGGLAGRGNEQFF
TRBV12-3/TRBV12-4,many,TRBJ2-1,TRBD2,TGTGCCAGCAGTTTTGGACTAGCGGGAGACAATGAGCAGTTCTTC,CASSFGLAGDNEQFF
TRBV3-1,NA,TRBJ2-3,TRBD2,TGTGCCAGCAGCCAAGGACTAGCGCCGGGAGATACGCAGTATTTT,CASSQGLAPGDTQYF
TRBV3-1,many,TRBJ2-1,NA,TGTGCCAGCAGCGCCGGACAGGGGGCGGCTAGCGGGAGGGCCTACAATGAGCAGTTCTTC,CASSAGQGAASGRAYNEQFF
TRBV24-1,few,TRBJ2-1,NA,TGTGCCACCAGGGGTAATGAGCAGTTCTTC,CATRGNEQFF
TRBV28,many,TRBJ2-5,TRBD2,TGTGCCAGCAGTTTATGGGCTAGCGGCCAAGAGACCCAGTACTTC,CASSLWASGQETQYF
TRBV11-2,many,TRBJ2-7,NA,TGTGCCAGCAGCTTAGTGGGCCAGGGCACCTACGAGCAGTACTTC,CASSLVGQGTYEQYF
TRBV20-1,once,TRBJ2-7,NA,TGCAGTGCTAGATTAGACATGCCCTACGAGCAGTACTTC,CSARLDMPYEQYF
TRBV20-1,few,TRBJ2-5,NA,TGCAGTGCTAGATTTTTTGGTGAGACCCAGTACTTC,CSARFFGETQYF
TRBV6-1,many,TRBJ1-5,TRBD1,TGTGCCAGCAGTGAAGTAGGGGGCATCAATCAGCCCCAGCATTTT,CASSEVGGINQPQHF
TRBV20-1,many,TRBJ2-5,NA,TGCAGTGCTCAGGGTCTGGAGGAGACCCAGTACTTC,CSAQGLEETQYF
TRBV20-1,many,TRBJ2-7,NA,TGCAGTGCCGTCGCGCAATACGAGCAGTACTTC,CSAVAQYEQYF
TRBV11-1,many,TRBJ2-1,TRBD2,TGTGCCAGCAGACCCGGGACTAGCGGGCAAAATGAGCAGTTCTTC,CASRPGTSGQNEQFF
TRBV29-1,many,TRBJ2-7,NA,TGCAGCGCCTTGGTGGGGGCGCTAAGCGAGCAGTACTTC,CSALVGALSEQYF
TRBV12-3/TRBV12-4,many,TRBJ2-7,NA,TGTGCCAGCAGCCCCGTTTCCATTCATCGCGAGCAGTACTTC,CASSPVSIHREQYF
TRBV12-3/TRBV12-4,few,TRBJ1-5,NA,TGTGCCAGCAGTTTAGTGGAAGGGCAGCAGCCCCAGCATTTT,CASSLVEGQQPQHF
TRBV29-1,NA,TRBJ2-1,TRBD1,TGCAGCGTTGGTTGGGGACAGAGTTACAATGAGCAGTTCTTC,CSVGWGQSYNEQFF
TRBV7-3,large,TRBJ2-3,NA,TGTGCCAGCAGTTTAGGGACAGATACGCAGTATTTT,CASSLGTDTQYF
TRBV15,NA,TRBJ2-1,NA,TGTGCCACCACCCGTGCCGGGAAAAAGCGGAACAATGAGCAGTTCTTC,CATTRAGKKRNNEQFF
TRBV9,NA,TRBJ2-5,TRBD1,TGTGCCAGCAGCGTAGCTGGACAGGGCGGGTTCGCAGAGACCCAGTACTTC,CASSVAGQGGFAETQYF
TRBV24-1,many,TRBJ2-1,TRBD2,TGTGCCACCAGCGTCGGACAGGGGGGGACTAGCGGGAGTTACAATGAGCAGTTCTTC,CATSVGQGGTSGSYNEQFF
TRBV12-3/TRBV12-4,many,TRBJ2-7,TRBD2,TGTGCCAGCAGTTTAGATGTGTCTGTCGGGAGGGCCGACGAGCAGTACTTC,CASSLDVSVGRADEQYF
TRBV20-1,many,TRBJ2-7,NA,TGCAGTGCTAGAGATCGGATTACGGGACTGTCCTACGAGCAGTACTTC,CSARDRITGLSYEQYF
TRBV18,few,TRBJ2-7,NA,TGTGCCAGCTCACCACCGAACAGGGCCCCCTACGAGCAGTACTTC,CASSPPNRAPYEQYF
TRBV29-1,NA,TRBJ1-1,TRBD1,TGCAGCGTATATGGGACAGGGGGGCTTGGGGTGAACACTGAAGCTTTCTTT,CSVYGTGGLGVNTEAFF
TRBV6-1,many,TRBJ2-3,TRBD2,TGTGCCAGCCGTAGCGGGAGAGATACGCAGTATTTT,CASRSGRDTQYF
TRBV4-1,NA,TRBJ2-3,TRBD1,TGCGCCAGCAGTCCCGCGGGGACAGGGTTGTATACGCAGTATTTT,CASSPAGTGLYTQYF
TRBV5-1,many,TRBJ1-1,TRBD1,TGCGCCAGCAGCGAATCCGGGACAGGGAACACTGAAGCTTTCTTT,CASSESGTGNTEAFF
TRBV27,many,TRBJ2-5,TRBD1,TGTGCCAGCAGTTCCCTACAGGGGGCGGTGGGAGGGCACCAAGAGACCCAGTACTTC,CASSSLQGAVGGHQETQYF
TRBV10-3,many,TRBJ2-7,NA,TGTGCCATCAGTGAGAAGCCCCCCACTTACGAGCAGTACTTC,CAISEKPPTYEQYF
TRBV20-1,many,TRBJ2-3,TRBD1,TGCAGTGCTATCCCGGGACAGGGGATGGGTACGCAGTATTTT,CSAIPGQGMGTQYF
TRBV7-9,few,TRBJ2-6,NA,TGTGCCAGCAGCTTTCAGGCCAACGTCCTGACTTTC,CASSFQANVLTF
TRBV7-7,NA,TRBJ2-3,TRBD1,TGTGCTAGCAGCCCCGGGACAGGGGTCACAGATACGCAGTATTTT,CASSPGTGVTDTQYF
TRBV27,few,TRBJ2-4,NA,TGTGCCGGCCCAGACGCGGACCCTTTAGCCAAAAACATTCAGTACTTC,CAGPDADPLAKNIQYF
TRBV27,few,TRBJ1-4,NA,TGTGCCGCCAGCCGTACAGCGTTCCAAAAACTGTTTTTT,CAASRTAFQKLFF
TRBV20-1,many,TRBJ1-5,TRBD1,TGCAGTGCTGGGACAGGGTTCATCGGTCAGCCCCAGCATTTT,CSAGTGFIGQPQHF
TRBV20-1,NA,TRBJ2-1,NA,TGCAGTGCTAAGGTTGGGAATGAGCAGTTCTTC,CSAKVGNEQFF
TRBV24-1,NA,TRBJ2-1,NA,TGTGCCACCAGTGATTCAGGGGGGGCTGAGCAGTTCTTC,CATSDSGGAEQFF
TRBV18,NA,TRBJ2-7,NA,TGTGCCAGCTCACAATCCGGAACAGGTTACGAGCAGTACTTC,CASSQSGTGYEQYF
TRBV6-1,NA,TRBJ2-2,TRBD2,TGTGCCAGCAAAAGCGGGAGGGCCGACACCGGGGAGCTGTTTTTT,CASKSGRADTGELFF